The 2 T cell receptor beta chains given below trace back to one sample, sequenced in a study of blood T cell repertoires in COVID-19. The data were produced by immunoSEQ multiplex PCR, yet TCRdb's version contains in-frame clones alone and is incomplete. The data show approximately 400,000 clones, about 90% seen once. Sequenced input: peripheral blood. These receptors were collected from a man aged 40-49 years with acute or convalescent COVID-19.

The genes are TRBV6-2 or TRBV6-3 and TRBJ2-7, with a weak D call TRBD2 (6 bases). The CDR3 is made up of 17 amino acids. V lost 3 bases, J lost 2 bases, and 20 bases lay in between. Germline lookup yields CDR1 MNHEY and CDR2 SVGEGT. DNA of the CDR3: TGTGCCAGCAGTTATTATTTGGGCGGGGCGAGCCCCTACGAGCAGTACTTC. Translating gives CASSYYLGGASPYEQYF.

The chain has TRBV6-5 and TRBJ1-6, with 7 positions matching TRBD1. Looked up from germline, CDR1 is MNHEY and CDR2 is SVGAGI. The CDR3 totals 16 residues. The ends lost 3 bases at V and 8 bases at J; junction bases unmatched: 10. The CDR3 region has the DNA TGTGCCAGCAGTTATTCGGGGGTCAGGGGGGATTCACCCCTCCACTTT. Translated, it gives CASSYSGVRGDSPLHF.